The 29 T cell receptor beta chains listed next were all sequenced from one sample in a study of identical twins. TCRdb ran MiXCR on the 5' RACE reads and lists one entry per CDR3 protein. The repertoire has 500,000 to 550,000 distinct CDR3 sequences, around 20% of them found once; the top ten carry approximately 0.95%. These data also formed part of another study, on T cells expressing NK-cell markers.

The source material was CD4+ T cells sorted from blood. The source is a woman aged 18 to 35 in good health.

The V and J genes are TRBV20-1 and TRBJ1-2, with a weak D call TRBD1 (5 bases). V was clipped by 4 bases and J by 7 bases, with 16 bases between them. This CDR3 is 13 amino acids long. Germline V gene data show CDR1 as DFQATT and CDR2 as SNEGSKA (reference sequence). CDR3 region: CSAKVPGPGGYTF. CDR3 in DNA: TGCAGTGCTAAAGTCCCAGGGCCGGGTGGCTACACCTTC.

The chain recombines TRBV7-6 with TRBJ2-4, with no clear D. This CDR3 has 15 amino acids. Germline CDR1 SGHVS, CDR2 FNYEAQ. Trimming took off 0 bases at V and 9 bases at J, with 15 bases between the two ends. The CDR3 sequence: CASSLAGHPPAIQYF. The CDR3 DNA is TGTGCCAGCAGCTTAGCGGGCCATCCACCCGCCATTCAGTACTTC. Supplemented by reference TRBV7-6 and TRBJ2-4, the full variable domain reads GAGVSQSPRYKVTKRGQDVALRCDPISGHVSLYWYRQALGQGPEFLTYFNYEAQQDKSGLPNDRFSAERPEGSISTLTIQRTEQRDSAMYRCASSLAGHPPAIQYFGAGTRLSVL.

The chain uses TRBV11-3 and TRBJ2-1; 8 nucleotides match TRBD2. The CDR3 runs to 16 residues. Unmatched junction bases numbered 15, after V lost 4 bases and J lost 10 bases. Per the germline V gene, CDR1 is SGHNT and CDR2 is YENEEA. The CDR3 nucleotides are TGTGCCAGCAGCTCCACGGGCGCGGGGGGTCTCTGGGAGCAGTTCTTC. It translates to CASSSTGAGGLWEQFF.

This clonotype has at least ten counts. The V call is TRBV20-1, the J call TRBJ2-7; 7 positions match TRBD1. The CDR3 spans 12 residues. The J segment lost 4 bases and the V segment lost 5 bases, leaving 5 bases of the junction unmatched. The germline V gene has CDR1 DFQATT and CDR2 SNEGSKA (reference sequence). DNA for the CDR3: TGCAGTGCTCGAATACAGGGGTACGAGCAGTACTTC. This gives the protein CSARIQGYEQYF.

The chain combines TRBV5-1 with TRBJ1-2; TRBD1 might be the D (5 bases). The germline V and J ends were trimmed by 4 bases and 8 bases, with 15 bases remaining between them. This CDR3 is 13 amino acids long. The germline V gene encodes CDR1 SGHRS and CDR2 YFSETQ. The CDR3 sequence is CASSQNGHLGYTF. The DNA for the CDR3 is TGCGCCAGCAGCCAAAACGGACACTTGGGCTACACCTTC.

The genes are TRBV7-9 and TRBJ2-3; 7 bases align to TRBD1. Trimming removed 5 bases from V and 5 bases from J; junction bases left unmatched: 10. CDR3 length: 15 residues. Germline V gene lookup returns CDR1 SEHNR and CDR2 FQNEAQ (reference sequence). The CDR3 loop is CASSVHVRTGDTQYF. The CDR3 coding sequence is TGTGCCAGCAGCGTACACGTTAGGACAGGAGATACGCAGTATTTT.

This clonotype has a handful of counts. The chain combines TRBV30 with TRBJ2-7; the match to TRBD1 covers 7 bases. V lost 0 bases to trimming and J lost 2 bases; unmatched junction nucleotides: 10. This CDR3 spans 16 amino acids. CDR1 and CDR2 (germline): GTSNPN, SVGIG (reference sequence). CDR3 DNA: TGTGCCTGGAGTGTAATCATAGGGGACAGCCCCTACGAGCAGTACTTC. Translation gives CAWSVIIGDSPYEQYF. Full variable domain (outside the CDR3, taken from reference TRBV30 and TRBJ2-7): SQTIHQWPATLVQPVGSPLSLECTVEGTSNPNLYWYRQAAGRGLQLLFYSVGIGQISSEVPQNLSASRPQDRQFILSSKKLLLSDSGFYLCAWSVIIGDSPYEQYFGPGTRLTVT.

In this sample, this clonotype turned up a few times. Here the CDR3 reads CASSQAGQRTDTQYF. CDR3 coding DNA: TGCGCCAGCAGCCAAGCGGGGCAGCGCACAGATACGCAGTATTTT. The chain joins TRBV4-3 to TRBJ2-3; D might be TRBD1 or TRBD2, each matching 5 bases. The CDR3 length is 15 residues. V lost 1 base to trimming and J lost 1 base, with 9 bases between them. From germline, CDR1 is LGHNA and CDR2 YSLEER.

This chain uses TRBV5-6 with TRBJ2-7, with TRBD2 matching 7 bases. This CDR3 contains 13 residues. CDR1 and CDR2 (germline): SGHDT, YYEEEE. V was pared by 1 base and J by 7 bases, with 5 bases of the junction left unmatched. For the CDR3, the DNA is TGTGCCAGCAGCTTGACAGCGGGAAGGGAGCAGTACTTC. It is translated as CASSLTAGREQYF.

This clonotype was counted only a few times. V usage is TRBV20-1 and J usage is TRBJ1-4; unclear D gene. Germline assignment: CDR1 DFQATT and CDR2 SNEGSKA (reference sequence). This CDR3 spans 12 amino acids. Trimming left V 3 bases short and J 5 bases short, with 7 bases between. CDR3 region: CSASGRNEKLFF. The CDR3, as DNA: TGCAGTGCTAGCGGACGGAATGAAAAACTGTTTTTT.

The gene calls are TRBV12-3 or TRBV12-4 and TRBJ2-3; D gene uncertain. This CDR3 spans 14 amino acids. Trimming removed 1 base at V and 4 bases at J, with 9 bases between. CDR3 sequence reads: CASSLVHQADTQYF. Here the CDR3 DNA reads TGTGCCAGCAGTTTAGTTCACCAGGCAGATACGCAGTATTTT.

This clonotype was recorded many times. The chain couples TRBV2 to TRBJ2-2; D unclear. V was clipped by 6 bases and J by 2 bases, with 10 bases between them. Germline V gives CDR1 SNHLY, CDR2 FYNNEI. CDR3 size: 14 residues. CDR3 protein: CASRGSLNTGELFF. The DNA of the CDR3 is TGTGCCAGCAGAGGGTCACTTAACACCGGGGAGCTGTTTTTT.

This rearrangement joins TRBV12-3 or TRBV12-4 to TRBJ2-1; D is ambiguous. Trimming cost V 4 bases and J 13 bases, with 11 bases left between them. This CDR3 spans 11 amino acids. CDR3 loop: CASSSRTDQFF. The CDR3 DNA reads TGTGCCAGCAGTTCGAGGACGGACCAGTTCTTC.

The chain combines TRBV5-1 with TRBJ2-2; D possibly corresponds to TRBD2 (5 bases). Germline V gene sequence: CDR1 SGHRS, CDR2 YFSETQ. Trimming pared 3 bases from V and 0 bases from J, leaving 15 bases between. The CDR3 extends over 17 amino acids. CDR3 protein: CASSSRVPGSNTGELFF. Written as DNA, the CDR3 is TGCGCCAGCAGCTCTCGGGTTCCGGGGTCGAACACCGGGGAGCTGTTTTTT.

There are a few counts of this clonotype. CDR3 sequence (DNA): TGTGCCAGCAGCGTAGACCGGGAGCATCGGGACGTGAACACTGAAGCTTTCTTT. Translated: CASSVDREHRDVNTEAFF. The chain links TRBV9 to TRBJ1-1; a weak D match, TRBD1 (5 bases). Trimming removed 0 bases at V and 0 bases at J, with 18 bases between. CDR1 is SGDLS, CDR2 YYNGEE, per germline. This CDR3 has 18 amino acids.

This clonotype was recorded a few times. The gene calls are TRBV5-5 and TRBJ2-7; no clear D gene. Trimming took off 4 bases at V and 0 bases at J, with 8 bases between the two ends. The germline gives CDR1 SGHKS, CDR2 YYEKEE (reference sequence). The CDR3 is 13 amino acids. CDR3 bases: TGTGCCAGCAGCGTCCCCGGCTCCTACGAGCAGTACTTC. It is translated as CASSVPGSYEQYF. Based on the CDR3 plus reference TRBV5-5 and TRBJ2-7, the full variable domain is DAGVTQSPTHLIKTRGQQVTLRCSPISGHKSVSWYQQVLGQGPQFIFQYYEKEERGRGNFPDRFSARQFPNYSSELNVNALLLGDSALYLCASSVPGSYEQYFGPGTRLTVT.

This clonotype showed up many times. J is TRBJ2-5 and V is TRBV20-1; D gene ambiguous. CDR3 length: 13 amino acids. Germline CDR1 and CDR2: DFQATT and SNEGSKA (reference sequence). Trimming took off 4 bases at V and 2 bases at J, with 11 bases between the two ends. CDR3 amino acids: CSAKMHYQETQYF. The DNA of the CDR3 is TGCAGTGCTAAGATGCACTATCAAGAGACCCAGTACTTC.

The chain combines TRBV6-5 with TRBJ2-7, with D perhaps given as TRBD1 or TRBD2 (6 bases each). Germline lookup yields CDR1 MNHEY and CDR2 SVGAGI. The CDR3 is made up of 17 amino acids. Trimming removed 4 bases at V and 6 bases at J, with 25 bases between. This chain's CDR3 is CASSFALGGGKGSEQYF. The CDR3 DNA reads TGTGCCAGCAGTTTCGCCCTCGGAGGGGGTAAAGGCAGCGAGCAGTACTTC.

This clonotype occurred a few times. The rearrangement uses TRBV4-3 and TRBJ2-6; possible D gene TRBD2, 6 bases. The length of the CDR3 is 15 residues. Germline values: CDR1 LGHNA, CDR2 YSLEER. V was shortened by 4 bases and J by 2 bases, with 9 bases between the two germline ends. This chain's CDR3 is CASSRGVPGANVLTF. The CDR3 DNA reads TGCGCCAGCAGCCGCGGGGTACCTGGGGCCAACGTCCTGACTTTC.

This clonotype has more than one count but fewer than ten. The chain links TRBV5-1 to TRBJ2-7; weak D call: TRBD1 (5 bases). Per the germline V gene, CDR1 is SGHRS and CDR2 is YFSETQ. Trimming removed 3 bases at V and 0 bases at J, with 10 bases between. CDR3 size: 14 residues. Here the CDR3 reads CASSSGHSSYEQYF. CDR3 DNA sequence: TGCGCCAGCAGCTCCGGACATTCCTCCTACGAGCAGTACTTC.

The chain has TRBV28 and TRBJ1-2; D not resolved. Germline V gene sequence: CDR1 MDHEN, CDR2 SYDVKM. The V end lost 10 bases, the J end lost 0 bases, and 15 bases lay between the germline ends. The CDR3 consists of 14 residues. The CDR3 nucleotides are TGTGCCATCCTCAAAGGGCGCGCTAACTATGGCTACACCTTC. This translates into CAILKGRANYGYTF.

This clonotype has only a few counts. V is TRBV20-1 and J is TRBJ2-1, with a weak D call TRBD2 (6 bases). The CDR3 covers 15 residues. Germline V gives CDR1 DFQATT, CDR2 SNEGSKA (reference sequence). Trimming stripped 3 bases from V and 4 bases from J, with 16 bases between. CDR3 sequence (DNA): TGCAGTGCTAGTCGGGACTCCCACCCTTACAATGAGCAGTTCTTC. It specifies CSASRDSHPYNEQFF.

V and J are TRBV15 and TRBJ1-1; D uncertain. V was shortened by 3 bases and J by 6 bases, with 11 bases between the two germline ends. The CDR3 sequence is 13 residues long. Looked up from germline, CDR1 is LNHNV and CDR2 is YYDKDF (reference sequence). This chain's CDR3 is CATSSRRFAEAFF. In DNA, the CDR3 is TGTGCCACCAGCAGTCGGAGGTTCGCTGAAGCTTTCTTT.

This clonotype was detected only a few times. V usage is TRBV6-6 and J usage is TRBJ1-2; D remains unclear. Germline values: CDR1 MNHNY, CDR2 SVGAGI (reference sequence). The CDR3 has 10 residues. With 8 bases removed from V and 4 bases from J, the gap between germline ends came to 5 bases. As DNA, the CDR3 is TGTGCCAGCGTCGGCTATGGCTACACCTTC. Residues: CASVGYGYTF.

This chain links TRBV20-1 with TRBJ2-3; D unresolved. Trimming shortened V by 4 bases and J by 2 bases, and 7 bases separated the two germline ends. Germline V gene lookup returns CDR1 DFQATT and CDR2 SNEGSKA (reference sequence). This CDR3 spans 12 amino acids. DNA of the CDR3: TGCAGTGCTAACCGGAACACAGATACGCAGTATTTT. This codes for CSANRNTDTQYF.

This clonotype occurred a few times. The chain recombines TRBV20-1 with TRBJ1-4, with 9 positions matching TRBD1. The V segment lost 5 bases and the J segment 8 bases; nucleotides outside the gene matches: 9. Per germline, CDR1 DFQATT and CDR2 SNEGSKA (reference sequence). The CDR3 covers 14 residues. The CDR3 sequence is CSAPGQGSWEKLFF. CDR3 nucleotide sequence: TGCAGTGCTCCCGGACAGGGGAGTTGGGAAAAACTGTTTTTT.

The chain couples TRBV6-1 to TRBJ2-4; D is ambiguous. Germline values: CDR1 MNHNS, CDR2 SASEGT. Trimming cost V 5 bases and J 0 bases, with 11 bases left between them. The CDR3 contains 15 residues. The CDR3 nucleotides read TGTGCCAGCAGTCCCGTCGGCGAAGCCAAAAACATTCAGTACTTC. This codes for CASSPVGEAKNIQYF.

This clonotype occurred a few times. V is TRBV12-3 or TRBV12-4 and J is TRBJ2-2; D tentatively reads TRBD1 or TRBD2 (6 bases each). The length of the CDR3 is 16 residues. Trimming cost V 7 bases and J 2 bases, with 17 bases left between them. The CDR3 spells CASKYSVGGNTGELFF. In nucleotides, the CDR3 is TGTGCCAGCAAATACTCGGTCGGGGGCAACACCGGGGAGCTGTTTTTT.

This clonotype occurred a few times. The chain is built from TRBV3-1 and TRBJ1-2; D is perhaps TRBD1 (5 bases). With 2 bases removed from V and 3 bases from J, the gap between germline ends came to 13 bases. The CDR3 length is 15 residues. Per the germline V gene, CDR1 is LGHDT and CDR2 is YNNKEL (reference sequence). As DNA, the CDR3 is TGTGCCAGCAGCCAACAACCGAGGGGAGACTATGGCTACACCTTC. Its translation: CASSQQPRGDYGYTF.